This T cell receptor (beta chain) appears in the sequencing data of a study of T-cell reconstitution after alpha-beta-depleted transplantation in children. Study-level results: Where alpha-beta T cells came from about two months after transplant was reportedly several hundred expanded graft clones.

A remark on this clonotype: Antigen specificity is unknown.

Germline CDR1 reads LNHDA; CDR2 reads SQIVND (reference sequence). The V end was cut by 7 bases, the J end by 3 bases, with 17 bases between. CDR3 length: 15 amino acids. The authors prepared the TCRbeta library with unique molecular identifiers. TCRdb independently ran MiXCR on the PCR reads; one entry per CDR3 protein. The data hold some 600,000 distinct CDR3 sequences, with over 10% observed a single time. This TCR was sampled from a male patient aged 10 to 17 who had a stem cell transplant for acute myeloid leukemia, so the T cells may come from the graft donor. This chain links TRBV19 with TRBJ2-3; no clear D gene. The sequencing here drew on PBMCs, mostly from graft donor cells, taken 360 days after TCRalphabeta/CD19-depleted stem cell transplant. CDR3 loop: CASTDQTIPTDTQYF. The CDR3 DNA follows: TGTGCCAGTACCGACCAGACAATCCCTACAGATACGCAGTATTTT.